The rows below give T cell receptor beta chains drawn from one sample of a study of blood T cell repertoires in COVID-19. TCRdb keeps only in-frame clones here, not all; method: immunoSEQ multiplex PCR. The sample lists 180,000 or so clones, approximately 88% occurring once. The sequenced sample consisted of peripheral blood. These receptors all stem from a woman under 40 with acute or convalescent COVID-19. The CDR3 runs from the conserved cysteine through the conserved F or W. The D gene is left open where the match is weak. Only part of the rows carry a size: once, few, many, or a class if the clone is expanded.

j_call,clone_size,v_call,d_call,cdr3_aa,cdr3_nt
TRBJ1-5,.,TRBV19,.,CASSFGRNQPQHF,TGTGCCAGTAGTTTTGGGAGGAATCAGCCCCAGCATTTT
TRBJ2-3,.,TRBV7-9,.,CASGPTSTDTQYF,TGTGCCAGCGGCCCGACTAGCACAGATACGCAGTATTTT
TRBJ1-3,once,TRBV28,.,CASSPGLGQARNTIYF,TGTGCCAGCAGTCCAGGTTTGGGCCAGGCCCGAAACACCATATATTTT
TRBJ1-1,.,TRBV28,TRBD1,CASGSGGFATEAFF,TGTGCCAGCGGGTCAGGGGGGTTCGCCACTGAAGCTTTCTTT
TRBJ1-3,.,TRBV7-8,TRBD1,CASSHTGGMSGTIYF,TGTGCCAGCAGCCATACAGGGGGCATGTCCGGCACCATATATTTT
TRBJ1-2,few,TRBV6-4,.,CASSPDWGNYGYTF,TGTGCCAGCAGCCCTGATTGGGGCAACTATGGCTACACCTTC
TRBJ2-2,.,TRBV28,.,CASSFGGGMSGELFF,TGTGCCAGCAGTTTCGGGGGAGGAATGTCCGGGGAGCTGTTTTTT
TRBJ2-3,.,TRBV2,.,CASSEPGLPLGTDTQYF,TGTGCCAGCAGCGAACCGGGACTCCCGCTGGGCACAGATACGCAGTATTTT
TRBJ2-1,.,TRBV10-3,.,CAASNGDNEQFF,TGTGCCGCATCCAACGGAGACAATGAGCAGTTCTTC
TRBJ2-3,.,TRBV28,TRBD1,CASSRTGPDTQYF,TGTGCCAGCAGCAGGACAGGGCCTGATACGCAGTATTTT
TRBJ2-7,.,TRBV3-1/TRBV3-2,.,CASSQVGAQSEQYF,TGTGCCAGCAGCCAAGTAGGAGCGCAATCCGAGCAGTACTTC
TRBJ2-3,.,TRBV18,TRBD1,CASSLDRSTDTQYF,TGTGCCAGCTCACTGGACAGGTCCACAGATACGCAGTATTTT
TRBJ2-7,once,TRBV28,TRBD1,CASSPSGRGRIYEQYF,TGTGCCAGCAGTCCTTCCGGAAGGGGGCGGATATACGAGCAGTACTTC
TRBJ1-2,.,TRBV10-1,TRBD1,CASIGGGQDGYTF,TGCGCCAGCATTGGAGGGGGCCAAGATGGCTACACCTTC
TRBJ1-2,.,TRBV7-2,TRBD1,CASSLPGTGAYGYTF,TGTGCCAGCAGTCTTCCCGGGACAGGCGCCTATGGCTACACCTTC
TRBJ1-4,.,TRBV3-1/TRBV3-2,.,CASSQDLGTGFEKLFF,TGTGCCAGCAGCCAAGATCTGGGAACAGGGTTTGAAAAACTGTTTTTT
TRBJ2-3,.,TRBV5-6,.,CASSLDLRGTDTQYF,TGTGCCAGCAGCTTGGACCTGAGAGGCACAGATACGCAGTATTTT
TRBJ1-4,.,TRBV30,TRBD1,CAWRDRGWTATNEKLFF,TGTGCCTGGAGGGACAGGGGCTGGACTGCAACTAATGAAAAACTGTTTTTT
TRBJ2-7,.,TRBV5-1,.,CASSLDPIEYEQYF,TGCGCCAGCAGCTTGGATCCGATCGAGTACGAGCAGTACTTC
TRBJ1-1,.,TRBV7-2,.,CASSYFAEAFF,TGTGCCAGCAGCTACTTTGCTGAAGCTTTCTTT
TRBJ2-2,.,TRBV11-1,.,CASSLDRTGELFF,TGTGCCAGCAGCTTAGACAGAACCGGGGAGCTGTTTTTT
TRBJ2-4,.,TRBV10-3,.,CAISAGLAKNIQYF,TGTGCCATCAGTGCAGGGCTAGCCAAAAACATTCAGTACTTC
TRBJ2-5,.,TRBV28,.,CASLGGGGRETQYF,TGTGCCAGCCTCGGCGGTGGAGGACGGGAGACCCAGTACTTC
TRBJ1-1,.,TRBV6-5,TRBD1,CASSYSTGVLNTEAFF,TGTGCCAGCAGTTACTCAACAGGGGTGTTGAACACTGAAGCTTTCTTT
TRBJ2-2,.,TRBV28,.,CASSSTTGTRGTGELFF,TGTGCCAGCAGCTCCACTACCGGGACTCGGGGCACCGGGGAGCTGTTTTTT
TRBJ2-5,.,TRBV29-1,.,CSVGSGRLGTQYF,TGCAGCGTTGGGTCAGGGCGGTTGGGGACCCAGTACTTC
TRBJ2-7,.,TRBV11-2,.,CASSLDPGQTYEQYF,TGTGCCAGCAGCTTAGATCCGGGACAAACCTACGAGCAGTACTTC
TRBJ1-3,once,TRBV11-3,.,CASSPGPSGDAIYF,TGTGCCAGCAGCCCCGGGCCGTCGGGGGATGCCATATATTTT
TRBJ2-1,.,TRBV19,.,CASSPLRETPEQFF,TGTGCCAGTAGTCCCCTCCGGGAGACCCCTGAGCAGTTCTTC
TRBJ2-1,few,TRBV12-3/TRBV12-4,.,CASRSGTGQEQFF,TGTGCCAGCAGATCCGGGACTGGCCAGGAGCAGTTCTTC
TRBJ1-1,.,TRBV28,.,CASSLSRQIAIF,TGTGCCAGCAGTTTATCGCGGCAGATCGCAATATTT
TRBJ2-5,.,TRBV7-2,.,CASSLSGTQYF,TGTGCCAGCAGCCTTAGTGGGACCCAGTACTTC
TRBJ2-3,.,TRBV29-1,.,CSVPGELSTDTQYF,TGCAGCGTCCCTGGTGAACTTAGCACAGATACGCAGTATTTT
TRBJ2-7,.,TRBV7-9,TRBD1,CASSLAGTGSFAQYF,TGTGCCAGCAGCTTAGCTGGGACAGGGAGTTTCGCGCAGTACTTC
TRBJ1-2,.,TRBV2,TRBD1,CASRDGQGVYRYTF,TGTGCCAGCAGAGATGGACAGGGGGTCTATCGCTACACCTTC
TRBJ2-2,.,TRBV2,.,CASSFSSGNTGELFF,TGTGCCAGCAGTTTCAGTAGCGGGAACACCGGGGAGCTGTTTTTT
TRBJ2-1,.,TRBV10-1,TRBD2,CASSDSSSGRLNEQFF,TGCGCCAGCAGTGATTCCTCTAGCGGGAGGCTTAACGAGCAGTTCTTC
TRBJ2-1,.,TRBV2,.,CASSPHGGAYNEQFF,TGTGCCAGCAGTCCCCACGGGGGTGCGTACAATGAGCAGTTCTTC
TRBJ1-5,.,TRBV6-5,TRBD1,CASRTGGAGQPQHF,TGTGCCAGCAGAACAGGGGGCGCGGGTCAGCCCCAGCATTTT
TRBJ2-5,.,TRBV5-1,.,CASSFEWAGETQYF,TGCGCCAGCAGCTTTGAGTGGGCAGGCGAGACCCAGTACTTC
TRBJ2-2,.,TRBV19,.,CASSITQGWTGELFF,TGTGCCAGTAGTATTACCCAGGGATGGACCGGGGAGCTGTTTTTT
TRBJ1-4,few,TRBV7-9,TRBD1,CASSERQGANEKLFF,TGTGCCAGCAGCGAACGACAGGGGGCTAATGAAAAACTGTTTTTT
TRBJ1-4,.,TRBV3-1/TRBV3-2,.,CASRARGASEKLFF,TGTGCCAGCAGAGCCAGAGGAGCTAGTGAAAAACTGTTTTTT
TRBJ1-1,.,TRBV7-9,.,CASGGKNTEAFF,TGTGCCAGCGGGGGGAAGAACACTGAAGCTTTCTTT
TRBJ2-2,.,TRBV2,.,CASSVRGSTTGELFF,TGTGCCAGCAGTGTTCGGGGGTCTACCACCGGGGAGCTGTTTTTT
TRBJ2-3,once,TRBV4-1,TRBD1,CASSQPTGGQADTQYF,TGCGCCAGCAGCCAACCGACAGGGGGCCAGGCAGATACGCAGTATTTT
TRBJ1-3,.,TRBV28,.,CASSLGVLGNTIYF,TGTGCCAGCAGTTTGGGAGTCCTCGGGAACACCATATATTTT
TRBJ2-1,.,TRBV28,.,CASIGTLHNEQFF,TGTGCCAGCATCGGGACTCTCCACAATGAGCAGTTCTTC
TRBJ1-2,.,TRBV20-1,.,CTLPLPYGYTF,TGCACCCTCCCCCTCCCGTATGGCTACACCTTC
TRBJ2-2,.,TRBV4-2,.,CASSQVRVVTGELFF,TGTGCCAGCAGCCAAGTCCGAGTGGTCACCGGGGAGCTGTTTTTT
TRBJ2-1,.,TRBV2,TRBD2,CASSREGGEQFF,TGTGCCAGCAGTAGGGAGGGCGGTGAGCAGTTCTTC
TRBJ2-7,.,TRBV5-1,TRBD1,CASGTGGPAYEQYF,TGCGCCAGCGGGACAGGGGGCCCAGCTTACGAGCAGTACTTC
TRBJ1-6,.,TRBV12-3/TRBV12-4,TRBD1,CASSTGVSPLHF,TGTGCCAGCAGCACAGGGGTTTCACCCCTCCACTTT
TRBJ2-7,.,TRBV11-3,.,CASSFTGTTEQYF,TGTGCCAGCAGCTTTACCGGGACAACGGAGCAGTACTTC
TRBJ1-6,.,TRBV5-1,.,CASSYDRSNSPLHF,TGCGCCAGCAGCTACGACAGGAGTAATTCACCCCTCCACTTT